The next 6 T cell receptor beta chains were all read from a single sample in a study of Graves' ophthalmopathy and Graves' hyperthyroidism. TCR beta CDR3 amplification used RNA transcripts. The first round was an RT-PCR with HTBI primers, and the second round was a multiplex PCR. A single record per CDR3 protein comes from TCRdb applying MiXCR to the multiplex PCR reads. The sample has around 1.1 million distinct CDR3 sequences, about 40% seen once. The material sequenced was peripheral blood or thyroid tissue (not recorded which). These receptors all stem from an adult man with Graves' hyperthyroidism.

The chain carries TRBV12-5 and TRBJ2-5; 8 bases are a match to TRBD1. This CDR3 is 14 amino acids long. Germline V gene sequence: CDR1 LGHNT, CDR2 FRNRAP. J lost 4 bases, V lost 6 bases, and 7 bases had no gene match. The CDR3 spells CASGTGELGETQYF. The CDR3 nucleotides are TGTGCTAGTGGGACAGGGGAGTTAGGAGAGACCCAGTACTTC.

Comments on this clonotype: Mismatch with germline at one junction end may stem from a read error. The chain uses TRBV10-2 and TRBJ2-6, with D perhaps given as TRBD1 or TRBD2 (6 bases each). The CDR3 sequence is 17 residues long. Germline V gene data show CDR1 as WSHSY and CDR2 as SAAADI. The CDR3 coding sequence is TGTGCCAGCAGTCGCGGGGACATGGCCTCTGGGGCCAACGTCCTGACTTTC. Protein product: CASSRGDMASGANVLTF.

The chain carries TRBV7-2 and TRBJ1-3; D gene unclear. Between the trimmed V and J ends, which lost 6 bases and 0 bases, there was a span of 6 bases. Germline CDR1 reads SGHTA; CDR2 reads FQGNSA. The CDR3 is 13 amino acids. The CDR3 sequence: CASRLLSGNTIYF. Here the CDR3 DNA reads TGTGCCAGCAGACTGCTCTCTGGAAACACCATATATTTT.

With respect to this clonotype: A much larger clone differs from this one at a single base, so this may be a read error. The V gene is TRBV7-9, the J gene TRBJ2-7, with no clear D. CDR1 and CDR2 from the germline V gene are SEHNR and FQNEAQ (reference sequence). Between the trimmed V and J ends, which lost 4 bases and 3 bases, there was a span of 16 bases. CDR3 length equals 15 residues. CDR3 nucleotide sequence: TGTGCCAGCAGCTCCCCGACAAACCCGGTCTACGAGCAGTACTTC. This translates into CASSSPTNPVYEQYF.

CDR3 residues: CASSQDLGAGGTDTQYF. The CDR3 nucleotides read TGTGCCAGCAGCCAAGATCTTGGCGCGGGAGGCACAGATACGCAGTATTTT. This sequence joins TRBV14 and TRBJ2-3; 7 bases fit TRBD2. CDR3 size: 17 residues. Trimming took 0 bases from V and 1 from J; bases not matched to a gene: 7. Germline V gene sequence: CDR1 SGHDN, CDR2 FVKESK.

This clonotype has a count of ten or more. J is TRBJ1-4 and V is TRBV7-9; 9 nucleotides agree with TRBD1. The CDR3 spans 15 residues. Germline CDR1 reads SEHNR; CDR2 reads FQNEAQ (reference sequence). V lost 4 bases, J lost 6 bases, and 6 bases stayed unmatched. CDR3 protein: CASSSHGTGYEKLFF. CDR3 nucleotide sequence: TGTGCCAGCAGCTCCCATGGGACAGGGTATGAAAAACTGTTTTTT.